The 11 T cell receptor beta chains reported below all come from one sample, sequenced in a study of blood T cell repertoires in COVID-19. Profiling relied on immunoSEQ multiplex PCR, and the TCRdb table lists in-frame clones only, not all of them. The sample consists of approximately 260,000 clones, roughly 90% of them appearing once. Material: PBMCs or T cells enriched from blood (not recorded which). The receptors stem from a woman under 40 with acute COVID-19.

V is TRBV6-1 and J is TRBJ2-5, with TRBD2 identical over 11 bases. After removal of 2 bases from V and 2 bases from J, the junction contained 4 bases not matched to a gene. CDR3 length equals 16 residues. Per the germline V gene, CDR1 is MNHNS and CDR2 is SASEGT. CDR3 coding DNA: TGTGCCAGCAGTGAAATGGGACTAGCGGAACAAGAGACCCAGTACTTC. Translating gives CASSEMGLAEQETQYF.

V usage is TRBV6-5 and J usage is TRBJ2-3; D might be TRBD2 (7 bases). This CDR3 is 15 amino acids long. Per germline, CDR1 MNHEY and CDR2 SVGAGI. The V gene lost 4 bases and the J gene lost 5 bases, with 16 bases spanning the gap. The CDR3 sequence is CASSSPRGAVDTQYF. CDR3 nucleotides: TGTGCCAGCAGTTCACCCCGGGGGGCCGTAGATACGCAGTATTTT.

In this sample, this clone turned up many times. The V call is TRBV10-3, the J call TRBJ2-7, with 12 bases matching TRBD2. After removal of 0 bases from V and 7 bases from J, the junction contained 4 bases not matched to a gene. CDR1 and CDR2 from the germline V gene are ENHRY and SYGVKD. CDR3 length: 15 residues. The chain's CDR3 is CAISESTSGGQEQYF. DNA of the CDR3: TGTGCCATCAGTGAGTCGACTAGCGGGGGCCAGGAGCAGTACTTC.

The chain uses TRBV3-1 (or the pseudogene TRBV3-2) and TRBJ2-3; a weak D match, TRBD2 (6 bases). This CDR3 region has 17 residues. CDR1 and CDR2 from the germline V gene are LGHDT and YNNKEL (reference sequence). V was pared by 3 bases and J by 0 bases, with 16 bases between. CDR3 in DNA: TGTGCCAGCAGCCATTGGAGGGCGTTTTCTAGCACAGATACGCAGTATTTT. It codes for CASSHWRAFSSTDTQYF.

The CDR3 DNA is TGTGCCAGCTCACCTCCTTCGGAGTACGAGCAGTACTTC. It is translated as CASSPPSEYEQYF. The chain links TRBV18 to TRBJ2-7; D gene ambiguous. The CDR3 consists of 13 residues. V was shortened by 3 bases and J by 4 bases, with 10 bases between the two germline ends. Germline values: CDR1 KGHSH, CDR2 LQKENI.

The chain is built from TRBV19 and TRBJ1-2; TRBD1 agrees at 8 bases. CDR1 is LNHDA, CDR2 SQIVND, per germline (reference sequence). Trimming removed 7 bases from V and 4 bases from J; junction bases left unmatched: 14. This CDR3 region has 16 residues. The CDR3 is CASTSSGGALRYGYTF. In DNA form, the CDR3 reads TGTGCCAGTACATCATCAGGGGGCGCGTTACGCTATGGCTACACCTTC.

The chain has TRBV2 and TRBJ1-3; D ambiguous. V lost 0 bases, J lost 2 bases, and 11 bases lay in between. The CDR3 totals 16 residues. Germline assignment: CDR1 SNHLY and CDR2 FYNNEI. The CDR3, as DNA: TGTGCCAGCAGTGAAGCGGCGCCAGGTACTGGAAACACCATATATTTT. Its translation is CASSEAAPGTGNTIYF.

This chain connects TRBV27 to TRBJ1-5; D possibly corresponds to TRBD1 (6 bases). The CDR3 contains 15 residues. V was trimmed by 4 bases and J by 3 bases, leaving 13 bases between them. CDR1 is MNHEY and CDR2 is SMNVEV in the germline V gene (reference sequence). The CDR3 spells CASSSLGQINQPQHF. CDR3 in DNA: TGTGCCAGCAGTTCACTCGGACAGATCAATCAGCCCCAGCATTTT.

The rearrangement links TRBV27 to TRBJ1-1; D is unresolved. CDR1 MNHEY and CDR2 SMNVEV come from the germline V gene (reference sequence). The CDR3 covers 13 residues. Trimming took 3 bases from V and 0 from J, leaving 5 bases between them. CDR3 DNA: TGTGCCAGCAGTTTGCTAATGAACACTGAAGCTTTCTTT. Its protein product is CASSLLMNTEAFF.

The chain couples TRBV7-8 to TRBJ1-4, with D unclear. CDR1 SGHVS and CDR2 FQNEAQ come from the germline V gene. There are 15 residues in the CDR3. Between the trimmed V and J ends, which lost 2 bases and 4 bases, there was a span of 11 bases. The CDR3 sequence is CASSLSGRLNEKLFF. CDR3 coding DNA: TGTGCCAGCAGCTTATCCGGCAGACTTAATGAAAAACTGTTTTTT. Full variable domain (outside the CDR3, taken from reference TRBV7-8 and TRBJ1-4): GAGVSQSPRYKVAKRGQDVALRCDPISGHVSLFWYQQALGQGPEFLTYFQNEAQLDKSGLPSDRFFAERPEGSVSTLKIQRTQQEDSAVYLCASSLSGRLNEKLFFGSGTQLSVL.

A remark on this clone: The same CDR3 is also encoded by other DNA sequences in this sample. The chain joins TRBV19 to TRBJ1-4; D gene ambiguous. Germline CDR1 and CDR2: LNHDA and SQIVND (reference sequence). This CDR3 comprises 15 residues. V was trimmed by 1 base and J by 0 bases, leaving 6 bases between them. In DNA, the CDR3 is TGTGCCAGTAGTATAGCAACAGCAACTAATGAAAAACTGTTTTTT. Protein sequence: CASSIATATNEKLFF. Based on the CDR3 plus reference TRBV19 and TRBJ1-4, the full variable domain is DGGITQSPKYLFRKEGQNVTLSCEQNLNHDAMYWYRQDPGQGLRLIYYSQIVNDFQKGDIAEGYSVSREKKESFPLTVTSAQKNPTAFYLCASSIATATNEKLFFGSGTQLSVL.